Given below is one T cell receptor beta chain in context. Its antigen is not identified. This entry is derived from a study of Ad26.COV2.S vaccination and SARS-CoV-2 variants. In the study overall: Ad26.COV2.S shots went into the muscle once or twice, 56 days apart. Notes on the study in general: Relative to placebo recipients, vaccine recipients exhibited elevated spike-specific TCR breadth.

Per germline, CDR1 MNHEY and CDR2 SVGAGI. CDR3 length equals 14 residues. The ends were cut back, 5 bases at V and 8 bases at J, with 15 bases in the middle. Clones were sequenced by immunoSEQ multiplex PCR, and TCRdb holds only the in-frame ones, with some missing. The table includes more than 400,000 clones, around 90% detected once. The treatment: about 20 received Ad26.COV2.S at low or high dose, single or two shots; about 5 received placebo; per-sample allocation not given. Sampling happened 63 days after the first vaccine or placebo injection. The source of this sequence is a person between 18 and 65 years old who received the Ad26.COV2.S COVID-19 vaccine or a placebo. V and J are TRBV6-5 and TRBJ2-2; D is ambiguous. The specimen comprised peripheral blood, sampled in a trial of Ad26.COV2.S vaccine versus placebo. DNA for the CDR3: TGTGCCAGCAGTATCGGGTCCCTGATGGGGGAGCTGTTTTTT. It translates to CASSIGSLMGELFF.